This T cell receptor (beta chain) was sequenced during a study of T cells in Graves' hyperthyroidism and ophthalmopathy (dated by TCRdb to about 2019). The study in broad terms: Peripheral blood samples were taken at initial diagnosis, before any treatment was given. The 100 discovery patients were randomly split 7:3 into training and test sets. TCR Vbeta CDR3 sequencing of 120 to 150 peripheral blood samples (fewer than 45 ophthalmopathy, about 74 hyperthyroidism and approximately 17 progressor patients) is reported in the paper. To identify TCR V-J signatures that set the groups apart, the researchers used a discovery cohort of 100 patients, made up of fewer than 50 with Graves' ophthalmopathy and some 60 with stable Graves' hyperthyroidism. In addition, the study compared T-cell repertoires in thyroid tissue and in blood from several Graves' hyperthyroidism patients. After sampling, hyperthyroidism patients received methimazole starting at 30 mg daily, and ophthalmopathy patients received high-dose intravenous methylprednisolone. Prospective prediction of ophthalmopathy was tested in an independent validation cohort consisting of under 20 hyperthyroidism patients and about 17 patients who later progressed to ophthalmopathy. The investigation overall reported the following: In validation, the model predicted progression to ophthalmopathy a median of around 6.5 months before onset, with roughly 70% sensitivity and just under 75% specificity. Most expanded thyroid clonotypes (frequency above 0.001) were also detected in blood, suggesting blood repertoires may reflect thyroid immune responses. No statistical method was used to fix the sample size in advance, and group allocation was not hidden from the investigators. In cross-validation, a model built on a 13 V-J signature told ophthalmopathy apart from stable hyperthyroidism with just under 90% sensitivity and approximately 81% specificity, and in testing the same model reached 80%/75%.

CDR1 and CDR2 are read off the germline V gene as MNHNS and SASEGT. The CDR3 holds 13 amino acids from the cysteine to the phenylalanine. The entry retains the CDR3 DNA only, 39 bases that are in frame from base 1. In the ophthalmopathy patients, disease was moderately to severely active, with a Clinical Activity Score of 3 or more, a NOSPECS grade of 4 or more, and a duration of less than 3 months. The study excluded patients with uncontrolled infections, other autoimmune diseases, pregnancy or lactation. Diagnoses were established on the basis of clinical symptoms, serum thyroxine and TRAb, thyroid ultrasound, and orbital computed tomography. PBMCs were isolated from about 9.1 ml of fresh peripheral blood by Ficoll-Paque density gradient centrifugation. Total RNA was extracted using Trizol reagent, and RNA quality was assessed on an Agilent 2100 Bioanalyzer. With respect to this clonotype: There is no known antigen for this receptor. At one boundary the junction diverges from the germline segment, which might be a read error.

The TCR beta CDR3 regions were amplified from RNA transcripts. A first-round RT-PCR of the TCR CDR3 used the HTBI primer set with the Qiagen OneStep RT-PCR kit. Libraries were constructed in a second round of multiplex PCR, after which size selection and purification were performed. The libraries were sequenced on an Illumina HiSeq2000 using paired-end 100 bp reads. The authors processed their data as follows. SOAPnuke was used to process the raw data, throwing out any read that contained adapters or uncalled bases, had a mean Phred below 15, or lacked an exact constant-primer or identifier match. High-quality paired reads were merged with COPE v1.2.5, and unique nucleotide sequences were defined as clonotypes. MiTCR v1.1 was used to align clonotypes to the IMGT TRBV, TRBD and TRBJ reference segments. The analysis was restricted to V-J combinations with a frequency above 0.0001, which together covered 99% to 99.2% of the repertoires. A TCS score was defined as the ratio between F50 (clonal expansion) and ExV (chaos), using BLOSUM62-based TCRdist between CDR3 peptides within each V-J. Welch's t-statistics and random forest reduced 450 to 600 V-J features to fewer than 15, which were used in a naive Bayes classifier (R e1071). Starting from the raw public reads, TCRdb applied fastp trimming at Q25, assembled clones with MiXCR and retained in-frame beta chains. Rows are unified per CDR3 protein, each entry keeping the most common DNA and genes. TCRdb's processing, not the authors', yielded these V and J calls. The sample table shows approximately 600,000 distinct CDR3 sequences, and roughly 20% are seen once. The ten largest make up under 35% of the sample.

The origin of this receptor is a man aged 30 to 45 with Graves' ophthalmopathy. Material for sequencing was blood. Recombination linked TRBV6-1 to TRBJ2-3; the D gene is perhaps TRBD2, from 6 matching bases. The CDR3 sequence is CASSEVAADTQYF. The DNA is as follows: TGTGCCAGCAGCGAAGTAGCGGCAGATACGCAGTATTTT.